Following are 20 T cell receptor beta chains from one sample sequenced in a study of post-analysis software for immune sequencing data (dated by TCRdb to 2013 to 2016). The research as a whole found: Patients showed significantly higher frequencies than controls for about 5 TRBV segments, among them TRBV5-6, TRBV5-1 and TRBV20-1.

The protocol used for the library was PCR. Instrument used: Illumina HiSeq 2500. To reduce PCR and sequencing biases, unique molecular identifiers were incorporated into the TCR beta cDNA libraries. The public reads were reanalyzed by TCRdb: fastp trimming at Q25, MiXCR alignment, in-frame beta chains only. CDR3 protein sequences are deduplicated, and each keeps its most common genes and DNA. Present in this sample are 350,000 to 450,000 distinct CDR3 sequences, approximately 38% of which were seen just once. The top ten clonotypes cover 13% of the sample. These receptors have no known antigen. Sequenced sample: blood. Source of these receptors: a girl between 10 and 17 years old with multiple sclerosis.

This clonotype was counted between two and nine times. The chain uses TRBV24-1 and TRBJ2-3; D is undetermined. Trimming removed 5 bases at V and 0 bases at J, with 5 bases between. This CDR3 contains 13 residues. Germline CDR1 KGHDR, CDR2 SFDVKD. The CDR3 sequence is CATSGHSTDTQYF. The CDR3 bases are TGTGCCACCAGTGGACATAGCACAGATACGCAGTATTTT.

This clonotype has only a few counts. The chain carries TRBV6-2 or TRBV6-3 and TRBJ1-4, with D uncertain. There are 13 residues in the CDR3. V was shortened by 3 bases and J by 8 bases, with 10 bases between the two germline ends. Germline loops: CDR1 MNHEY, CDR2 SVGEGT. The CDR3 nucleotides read TGTGCCAGCAGTTATAGGAACAGCGAAAAACTGTTTTTT. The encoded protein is CASSYRNSEKLFF.

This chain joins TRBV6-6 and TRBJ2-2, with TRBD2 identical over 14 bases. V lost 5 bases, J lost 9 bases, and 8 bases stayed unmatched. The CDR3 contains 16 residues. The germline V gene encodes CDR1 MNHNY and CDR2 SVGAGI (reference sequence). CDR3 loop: CASSDGTSGGLRELFF. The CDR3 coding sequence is TGTGCCAGCAGTGATGGGACTAGCGGGGGCCTTCGGGAGCTGTTTTTT.

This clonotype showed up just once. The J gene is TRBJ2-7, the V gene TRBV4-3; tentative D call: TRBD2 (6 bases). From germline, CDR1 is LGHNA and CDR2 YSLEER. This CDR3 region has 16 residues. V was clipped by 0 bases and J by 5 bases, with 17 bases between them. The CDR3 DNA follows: TGCGCCAGCAGCCAAGAAGGCGGGGCGCTTCCTGACGAGCAGTACTTC. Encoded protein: CASSQEGGALPDEQYF.

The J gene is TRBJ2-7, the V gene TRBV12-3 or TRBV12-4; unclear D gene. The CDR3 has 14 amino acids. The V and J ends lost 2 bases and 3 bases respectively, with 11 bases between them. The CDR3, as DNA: TGTGCCAGCAGTTTAATGTCGGCCAACTACGAGCAGTACTTC. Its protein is CASSLMSANYEQYF.

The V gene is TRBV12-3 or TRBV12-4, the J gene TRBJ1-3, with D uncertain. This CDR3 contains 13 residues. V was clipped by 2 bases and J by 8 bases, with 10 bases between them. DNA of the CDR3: TGTGCCAGCAGTTTATCACGTACAGACACCATATATTTT. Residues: CASSLSRTDTIYF.

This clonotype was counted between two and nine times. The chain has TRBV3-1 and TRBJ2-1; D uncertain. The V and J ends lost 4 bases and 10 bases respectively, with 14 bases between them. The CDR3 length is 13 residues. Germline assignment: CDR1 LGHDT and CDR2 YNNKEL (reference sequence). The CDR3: CASSPRPDGEQFF. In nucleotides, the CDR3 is TGTGCCAGCAGCCCTCGCCCGGACGGAGAGCAGTTCTTC.

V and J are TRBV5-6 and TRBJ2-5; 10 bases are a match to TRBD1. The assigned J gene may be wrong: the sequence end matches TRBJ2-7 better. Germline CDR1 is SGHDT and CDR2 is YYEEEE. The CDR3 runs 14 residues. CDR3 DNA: TGTGCCAGCAGCTGGGGACAGGGGAAGGACGAGCAGTACTTC. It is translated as CASSWGQGKDEQYF.

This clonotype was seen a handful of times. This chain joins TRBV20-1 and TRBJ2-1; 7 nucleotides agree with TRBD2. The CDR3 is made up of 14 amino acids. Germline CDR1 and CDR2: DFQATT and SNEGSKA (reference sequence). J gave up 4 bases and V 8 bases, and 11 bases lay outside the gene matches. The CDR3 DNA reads TGCAGTCCCGTTTCAGTAGCGGGTTACAATGAGCAGTTCTTC. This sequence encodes CSPVSVAGYNEQFF.

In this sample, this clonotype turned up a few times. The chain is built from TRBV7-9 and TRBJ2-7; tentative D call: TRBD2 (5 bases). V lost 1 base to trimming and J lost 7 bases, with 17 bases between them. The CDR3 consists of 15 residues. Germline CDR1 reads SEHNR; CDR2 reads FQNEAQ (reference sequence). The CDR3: CASSLGGYLLGEQYF. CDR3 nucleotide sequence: TGTGCCAGCAGCTTAGGAGGGTACCTTCTAGGGGAGCAGTACTTC. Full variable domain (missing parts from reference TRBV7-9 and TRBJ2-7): DTGVSQNPRHKITKRGQNVTFRCDPISEHNRLYWYRQTLGQGPEFLTYFQNEAQLEKSRLLSDRFSAERPKGSFSTLEIQRTEQGDSAMYLCASSLGGYLLGEQYFGPGTRLTVT.

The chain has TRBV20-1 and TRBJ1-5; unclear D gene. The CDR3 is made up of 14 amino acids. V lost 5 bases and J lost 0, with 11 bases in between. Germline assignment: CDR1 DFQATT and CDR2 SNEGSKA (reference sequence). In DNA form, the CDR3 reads TGCAGTGCTCTGGATCGGGCTAGCAATCAGCCCCAGCATTTT. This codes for CSALDRASNQPQHF.

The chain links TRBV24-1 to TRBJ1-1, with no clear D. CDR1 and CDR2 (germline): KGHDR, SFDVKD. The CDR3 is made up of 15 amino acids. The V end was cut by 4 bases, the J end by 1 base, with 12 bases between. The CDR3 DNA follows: TGTGCCACCAGTGACGGATCCATATCGAACACTGAAGCTTTCTTT. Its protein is CATSDGSISNTEAFF.

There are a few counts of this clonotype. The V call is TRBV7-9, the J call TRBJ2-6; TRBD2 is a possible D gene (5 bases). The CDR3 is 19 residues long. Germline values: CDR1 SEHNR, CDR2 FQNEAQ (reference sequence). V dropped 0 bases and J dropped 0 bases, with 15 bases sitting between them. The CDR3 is CASSLALSWTGSGANVLTF. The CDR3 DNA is TGTGCCAGCAGCTTAGCACTCTCATGGACTGGCTCTGGGGCCAACGTCCTGACTTTC.

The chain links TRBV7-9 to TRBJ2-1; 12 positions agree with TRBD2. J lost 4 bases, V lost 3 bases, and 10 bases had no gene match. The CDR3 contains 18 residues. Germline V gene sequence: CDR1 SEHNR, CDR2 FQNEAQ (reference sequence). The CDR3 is CASSFASGGAARYNEQFF. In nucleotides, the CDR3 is TGTGCCAGCAGCTTCGCTAGCGGGGGGGCGGCTCGGTACAATGAGCAGTTCTTC.

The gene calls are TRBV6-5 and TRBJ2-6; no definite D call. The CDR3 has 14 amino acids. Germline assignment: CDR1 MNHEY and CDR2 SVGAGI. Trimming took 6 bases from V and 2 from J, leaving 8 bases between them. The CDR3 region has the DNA TGTGCCAGCAGCGCCCTCGCTGGGGCCAACGTCCTGACTTTC. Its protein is CASSALAGANVLTF.

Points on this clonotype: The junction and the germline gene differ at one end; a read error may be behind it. For the CDR3, the DNA is TGTGCCACCAGCAGATCTCGTTCTAACTATGACTACACCTTC. It encodes CATSRSRSNYDYTF. V is TRBV15 and J is TRBJ1-2; D remains ambiguous. CDR3 size: 14 residues. Germline V lookup: CDR1 LNHNV, CDR2 YYDKDF (reference sequence).

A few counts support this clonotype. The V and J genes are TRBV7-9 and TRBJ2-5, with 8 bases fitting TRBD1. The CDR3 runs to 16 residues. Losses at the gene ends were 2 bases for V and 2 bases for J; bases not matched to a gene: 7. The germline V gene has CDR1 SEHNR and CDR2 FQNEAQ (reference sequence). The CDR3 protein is CASSLRTGYWQETQYF. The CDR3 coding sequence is TGTGCCAGCAGCTTACGGACAGGGTATTGGCAAGAGACCCAGTACTTC.

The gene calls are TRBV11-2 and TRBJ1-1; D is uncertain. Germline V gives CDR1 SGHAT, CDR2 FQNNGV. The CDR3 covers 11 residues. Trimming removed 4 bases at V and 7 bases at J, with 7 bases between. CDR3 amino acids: CASSSGIEAFF. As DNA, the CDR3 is TGTGCCAGCAGCTCGGGGATTGAAGCTTTCTTT.

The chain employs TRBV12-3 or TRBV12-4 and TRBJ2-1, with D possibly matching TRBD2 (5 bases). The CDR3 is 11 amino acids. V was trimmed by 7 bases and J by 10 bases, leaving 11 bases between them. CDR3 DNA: TGTGCCAGCACCAACGGGGAGGAGCAGTTCTTC. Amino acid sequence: CASTNGEEQFF.

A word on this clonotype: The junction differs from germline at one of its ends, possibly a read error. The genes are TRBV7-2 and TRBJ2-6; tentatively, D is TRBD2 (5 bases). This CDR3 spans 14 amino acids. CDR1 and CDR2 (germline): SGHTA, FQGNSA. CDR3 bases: TGTGCCGGCAGCGGAGCCTCTGGGGCCAACGTCCTGACTTTC. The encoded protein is CAGSGASGANVLTF.